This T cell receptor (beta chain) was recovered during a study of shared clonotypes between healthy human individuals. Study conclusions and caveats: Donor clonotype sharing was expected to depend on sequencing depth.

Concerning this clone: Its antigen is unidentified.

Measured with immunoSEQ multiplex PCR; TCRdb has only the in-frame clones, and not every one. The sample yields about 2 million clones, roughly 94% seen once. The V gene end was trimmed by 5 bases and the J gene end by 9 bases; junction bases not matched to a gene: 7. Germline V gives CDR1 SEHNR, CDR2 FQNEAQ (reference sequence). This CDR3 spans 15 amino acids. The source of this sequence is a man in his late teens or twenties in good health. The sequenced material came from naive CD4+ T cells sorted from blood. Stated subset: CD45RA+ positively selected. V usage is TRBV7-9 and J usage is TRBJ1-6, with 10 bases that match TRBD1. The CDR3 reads CASSPPGQGFSPLHF. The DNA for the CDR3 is TGTGCCAGCAGCCCTCCGGGACAGGGGTTTTCACCCCTCCACTTT.